This T cell receptor (beta chain) was retrieved from a study of long-term antiretroviral therapy in people with HIV. The study's findings and limits: Post-treatment diversity went higher with ART but stayed below transplant donor controls.

Sequencing relied on immunoSEQ assay v3.0, run at survey level. Some clones are missing from TCRdb's copy, which holds only in-frame ones; the method was immunoSEQ multiplex PCR. The sample contains about 25,000 clones, 60% to 80% of which appear only once. J gave up 0 bases and V 5 bases, and 8 bases lay outside the gene matches. CDR1 and CDR2 from the germline V gene are SGHRS and YFSETQ. The CDR3 has 15 amino acids. To note about this clone: Its antigen is not identified.

This sample comprised unsorted PBMCs, obtained 2.1 years after starting antiretroviral therapy. V usage is TRBV5-1 and J usage is TRBJ2-7; 7 bases align to TRBD1. The TCR was taken from a man aged 30 to 45 with HIV. The CDR3 protein is CASSSGDRVSYEQYF. In DNA, the CDR3 is TGCGCCAGCAGTTCCGGGGACAGAGTCTCCTACGAGCAGTACTTC.